This T cell receptor (beta chain) was captured in a study of technical replicates of blood from a few donors. TCRdb keeps only in-frame clones here, not all; method: immunoSEQ multiplex PCR. The top ten hold approximately 12% of the sample, which has 15,000 to 20,000 clones, approximately 80% seen once. The germline V gene has CDR1 SGHRS and CDR2 YFSETQ. The CDR3 extends over 15 amino acids. The ends lost 4 bases at V and 6 bases at J; junction bases unmatched: 10. V and J are TRBV5-1 and TRBJ2-3, with 8 positions matching TRBD2. The sequence was obtained from a human donor in good health. The source material was PBMCs. CDR3 amino acids: CASSTRPAGDDTQYF. CDR3 coding DNA: TGCGCCAGCAGCACGCGACCAGCGGGAGACGATACGCAGTATTTT.